The source of this T cell receptor (beta chain) is a study of cytomegalovirus exposure and HLA in healthy donors. Study-level findings and limits: The classifier reportedly diagnosed cytomegalovirus status with high specificity and sensitivity.

PCR used 60 Vbeta primers and 13 Jbeta primers. TCRdb's copy holds only in-frame clones and misses some; the assay was immunoSEQ multiplex PCR. Seen here are approximately 76,000 clones, 65% to 80% observed once, and the top ten hold 2.5%. CDR1 is LNHNV and CDR2 is YYDKDF in the germline V gene (reference sequence). The V segment lost 3 bases and the J segment 5 bases; nucleotides outside the gene matches: 5. The CDR3 runs to 14 residues. With respect to this clone: Its antigen remains unidentified.

This clonotype was sampled from a man aged 25-40 years in good health and CMV-seronegative. This chain uses TRBV15 with TRBJ1-1; 8 nucleotides line up with TRBD1. Sequencing was done on a sample of PBMCs. The CDR3 DNA sequence: TGTGCCACCAGCAGGGACAGGGTAAGGACTGAAGCTTTCTTT. It encodes CATSRDRVRTEAFF.